The 17 T cell receptor beta chains reported below all come from one sample, sequenced in a study of blood T cell repertoires in COVID-19. Clones were sequenced by immunoSEQ multiplex PCR, and TCRdb holds only the in-frame ones, with some missing. The sample has under 300,000 clones, around 90% seen once; the top ten hold about 3%. Sequencing was performed on PBMCs or T cells enriched from blood (not recorded which). The receptors here all came from a woman aged 45-65 years who had recovered from COVID-19.

The CDR3 DNA is TGTGCCAGCAGTTTACTCGGACTAGCTGGTGAGCAGTTCTTC. As protein: CASSLLGLAGEQFF. The chain uses TRBV27 and TRBJ2-1, with TRBD2 matching 8 bases. Germline loops: CDR1 MNHEY, CDR2 SMNVEV (reference sequence). V trimming: 2 bases; J trimming: 9 bases; junction bases outside the gene matches: 6. This CDR3 has 14 residues.

This chain uses TRBV2 with TRBJ2-3; 8 bases are shared with TRBD1. Germline lookup yields CDR1 SNHLY and CDR2 FYNNEI. The CDR3 is 12 amino acids. Unmatched junction bases numbered 0, after V lost 9 bases and J lost 1 base. DNA for the CDR3: TGTGCCAGGACAGGGGGCACAGATACGCAGTATTTT. Translation: CARTGGTDTQYF.

The chain uses TRBV7-2 and TRBJ1-1, with TRBD1 as a possible D gene (5 bases). The CDR3 is made up of 13 amino acids. V lost 1 base and J lost 11, with 14 bases in between. Germline V CDR1 and CDR2: SGHTA, FQGNSA. The CDR3 nucleotides read TGTGCCAGCAGCTTAGTTGGGGCTCTTGAGGCTTTCTTT. Its protein product is CASSLVGALEAFF.

The V gene is TRBV19, the J gene TRBJ1-1; 8 bases match TRBD1. There are 15 residues in the CDR3. Germline trimming cut 8 bases from V and 5 bases from J; bases unmatched to any gene: 13. The germline V gene encodes CDR1 LNHDA and CDR2 SQIVND (reference sequence). CDR3 nucleotide sequence: TGTGCCAGTCAGTACCAGGGGGCAGGGAGGACTGAAGCTTTCTTT. Translated, it gives CASQYQGAGRTEAFF.

The chain couples TRBV4-3 to TRBJ2-2; TRBD2 matches 9 bases. Looked up from germline, CDR1 is LGHNA and CDR2 is YSLEER. This CDR3 has 18 residues. Trimming at V came to 10 bases and at J to 0 bases, leaving 15 bases not matched to a gene. Written as DNA, the CDR3 is TGCGCCACCTCCGCGGGGCTAGCGGGACTGACGAACACCGGGGAGCTGTTTTTT. Translated: CATSAGLAGLTNTGELFF.

This clone was picked up a small number of times. The genes are TRBV6-2 or TRBV6-3 and TRBJ2-1; 9 bases match TRBD2. The CDR3 length is 15 residues. Germline values: CDR1 MNHEY, CDR2 SVGEGT. J lost 4 bases, V lost 2 bases, and 3 bases had no gene match. The CDR3 sequence is CASSYVAGGYNEQFF. In nucleotides, the CDR3 is TGTGCCAGCAGTTACGTGGCGGGAGGGTACAATGAGCAGTTCTTC.

This chain uses TRBV15 with TRBJ1-5, with 7 bases matching TRBD1. V shed 5 bases and J 1 base; nucleotides not matched to a gene: 11. The germline CDR1 and CDR2 sequences are LNHNV and YYDKDF (reference sequence). This CDR3 region has 17 residues. CDR3 DNA: TGTGCCACCAGCCAAGACAGGGCAGTTCTAAGCAATCAGCCCCAGCATTTT. The encoded protein is CATSQDRAVLSNQPQHF. Complete variable domain (other parts from reference TRBV15 and TRBJ1-5): DAMVIQNPRYQVTQFGKPVTLSCSQTLNHNVMYWYQQKSSQAPKLLFHYYDKDFNNEADTPDNFQSRRPNTSFCFLDIRSPGLGDTAMYLCATSQDRAVLSNQPQHFGDGTRLSIL.

The chain has TRBV4-3 and TRBJ2-1; 7 positions match TRBD1. The CDR3 has 15 amino acids. Germline CDR1 is LGHNA and CDR2 is YSLEER. After removal of 3 bases from V and 9 bases from J, the junction contained 11 bases not matched to a gene. CDR3 sequence reads: CASSQTDRPGGEQFF. The CDR3 DNA sequence: TGCGCCAGCAGCCAGACGGACAGGCCAGGTGGTGAGCAGTTCTTC.

The gene calls are TRBV2 and TRBJ2-6, with D maybe TRBD2 (5 bases). Trimming stripped 7 bases from V and 0 bases from J, with 10 bases between. CDR1 and CDR2 from the germline V gene are SNHLY and FYNNEI. The CDR3 length is 15 residues. CDR3 protein: CASIKGGSGANVLTF. The CDR3 DNA follows: TGTGCCAGCATCAAAGGAGGCTCTGGGGCCAACGTCCTGACTTTC.

V is TRBV20-1 and J is TRBJ1-1; D remains unclear. V gave up 6 bases and J gave up 5 bases, with 10 bases separating them. CDR3 length: 11 residues. Germline V lookup: CDR1 DFQATT, CDR2 SNEGSKA (reference sequence). This chain's CDR3 is CSASAVTEAFF. The CDR3 DNA reads as TGCAGTGCATCGGCGGTGACTGAAGCTTTCTTT.

The chain uses TRBV6-5 and TRBJ1-3; weak D call: TRBD1 (5 bases). Trimming pared 6 bases from V and 0 bases from J, leaving 9 bases between. This CDR3 region has 14 residues. Germline CDR1 MNHEY, CDR2 SVGAGI. CDR3 sequence reads: CASRAGFSGNTIYF. DNA of the CDR3: TGTGCCAGCAGGGCAGGGTTCTCTGGAAACACCATATATTTT.

This clone was detected only a few times. The J gene is TRBJ2-7, the V gene TRBV7-9; TRBD1 is a possible D gene (5 bases). With 5 bases removed from V and 2 bases from J, the gap between germline ends came to 10 bases. Germline CDR1 and CDR2: SEHNR and FQNEAQ (reference sequence). The CDR3 spans 13 residues. CDR3 in DNA: TGTGCCAGCAGCGACCGACAGACCTACGAGCAGTACTTC. Protein product: CASSDRQTYEQYF.

V is TRBV2 and J is TRBJ2-7; TRBD2 agrees at 10 bases. Germline CDR1 SNHLY, CDR2 FYNNEI. The CDR3 runs to 14 residues. Unmatched junction bases numbered 5, after V lost 6 bases and J lost 3 bases. CDR3 sequence: CASRRTSGNYEQYF. In nucleotides, the CDR3 is TGTGCCAGCAGGAGGACTAGCGGAAACTACGAGCAGTACTTC.

CDR3 DNA: TGTGCCAGCAGTCCTGGACTAGCGGGGAACAATGAGCAGTTCTTC. Its protein product is CASSPGLAGNNEQFF. The rearrangement joins TRBV28 to TRBJ2-1; 12 nucleotides align to TRBD2. J was trimmed by 5 bases and V by 5 bases; bases with no gene match: 4. CDR1 is MDHEN, CDR2 SYDVKM, per germline. The CDR3 spans 15 residues.

CDR3 sequence reads: CASRQGQGANEQYF. The CDR3 DNA sequence: TGCGCCAGCAGACAGGGACAGGGGGCTAACGAGCAGTACTTC. The gene calls are TRBV5-1 and TRBJ2-7, with 12 nucleotides matching TRBD1. The CDR3 is made up of 14 amino acids. V shed 5 bases and J 5 bases; nucleotides not matched to a gene: 5. The V gene's germline CDR1 is SGHRS and CDR2 YFSETQ.

The chain links TRBV7-9 to TRBJ2-1, with TRBD2 matching 13 bases. The length of the CDR3 is 15 residues. J gave up 7 bases and V 6 bases, and 6 bases lay outside the gene matches. CDR1 SEHNR and CDR2 FQNEAQ come from the germline V gene (reference sequence). CDR3 sequence: CASSTGTSGMNEQFF. The CDR3 region has the DNA TGTGCCAGCAGTACCGGGACTAGCGGGATGAATGAGCAGTTCTTC.

This chain uses TRBV29-1 with TRBJ2-1; TRBD1 might be the D (6 bases). CDR1 is SQVTM and CDR2 is ANQGSEA in the germline V gene. Trimming took 0 bases from V and 14 from J, leaving 17 bases between them. The CDR3 loop spans 13 amino acids. CDR3 amino acids: CSVEDSSGVVKFF. The CDR3 DNA reads as TGCAGCGTTGAAGATTCATCAGGGGTAGTGAAGTTCTTC.